This TCR beta chain derives from a study of blood T cell repertoires in COVID-19. Background on the study: T cells, B-cell-depleted T cells, or PBMCs supplied cDNA or gDNA.

Original analysis: Using reference gene primer amplification, nucleated cell counts were estimated. Measured with immunoSEQ multiplex PCR; TCRdb has only the in-frame clones, and not every one. V, J and clone size are those of that table, while D and trimming were read from the DNA. This sample has hundreds of thousands of clones, with roughly 85% found just once. The germline V and J ends were trimmed by 5 bases and 2 bases, with 13 bases remaining between them. CDR3 size: 15 residues. CDR1 and CDR2 from the germline V gene are LGHDT and YNNKEL (reference sequence). The sample taken for sequencing was peripheral blood. The receptor's source is a woman aged 25-40 years with active or convalescent COVID-19. The gene calls are TRBV3-1 (or the pseudogene TRBV3-2) and TRBJ1-5, with D hard to call. Here the CDR3 DNA reads TGTGCCAGCAGCGACACGACGCAGGGCAATCAGCCCCAGCATTTT. Translation: CASSDTTQGNQPQHF.